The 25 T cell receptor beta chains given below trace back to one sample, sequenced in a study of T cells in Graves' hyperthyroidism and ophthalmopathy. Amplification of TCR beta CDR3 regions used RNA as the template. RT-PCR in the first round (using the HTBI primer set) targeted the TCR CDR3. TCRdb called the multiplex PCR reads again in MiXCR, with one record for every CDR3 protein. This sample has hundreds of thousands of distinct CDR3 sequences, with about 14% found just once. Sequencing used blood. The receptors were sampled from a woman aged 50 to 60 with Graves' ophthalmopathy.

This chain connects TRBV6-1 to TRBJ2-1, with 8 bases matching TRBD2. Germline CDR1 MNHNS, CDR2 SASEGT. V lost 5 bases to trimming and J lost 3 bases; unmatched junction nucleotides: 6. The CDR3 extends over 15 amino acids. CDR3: CASSSETSDYNEQFF. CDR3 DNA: TGTGCCAGCAGTTCAGAGACTAGCGACTACAATGAGCAGTTCTTC.

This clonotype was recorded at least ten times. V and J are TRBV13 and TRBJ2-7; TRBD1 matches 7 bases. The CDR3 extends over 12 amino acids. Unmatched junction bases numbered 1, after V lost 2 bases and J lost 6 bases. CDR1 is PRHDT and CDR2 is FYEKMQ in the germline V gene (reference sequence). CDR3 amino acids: CASSLSGGEQYF. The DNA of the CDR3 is TGTGCCAGCAGCTTATCAGGGGGCGAGCAGTACTTC.

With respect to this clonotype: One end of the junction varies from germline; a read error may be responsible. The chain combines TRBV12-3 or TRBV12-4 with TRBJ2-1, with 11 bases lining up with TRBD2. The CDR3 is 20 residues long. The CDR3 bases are TGTGCCAGCAGCCGCTCCGGACTAGCGGGCCTACGGAAGTTCTACGATGAGCAGTTCTTC. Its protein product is CASSRSGLAGLRKFYDEQFF.

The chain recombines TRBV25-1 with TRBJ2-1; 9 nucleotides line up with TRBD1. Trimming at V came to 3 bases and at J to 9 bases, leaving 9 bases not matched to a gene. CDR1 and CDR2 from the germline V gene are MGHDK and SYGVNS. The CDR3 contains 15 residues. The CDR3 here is CASSDPDRGITEQFF. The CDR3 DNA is TGTGCCAGCAGTGACCCGGACAGGGGTATCACTGAGCAGTTCTTC.

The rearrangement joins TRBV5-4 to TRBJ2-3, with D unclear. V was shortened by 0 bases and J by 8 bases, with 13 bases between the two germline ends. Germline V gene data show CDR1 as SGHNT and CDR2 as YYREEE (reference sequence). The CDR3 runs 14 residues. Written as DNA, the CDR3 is TGTGCCAGCAGCTTGGAGAGCAACTCGGGTACGCAGTATTTT. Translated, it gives CASSLESNSGTQYF.

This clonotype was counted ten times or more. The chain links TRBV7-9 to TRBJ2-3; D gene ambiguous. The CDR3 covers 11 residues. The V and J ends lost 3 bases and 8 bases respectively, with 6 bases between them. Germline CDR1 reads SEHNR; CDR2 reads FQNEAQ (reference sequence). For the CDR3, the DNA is TGTGCCAGCAGCTTGATGTCTACGCAGTATTTT. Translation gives CASSLMSTQYF.

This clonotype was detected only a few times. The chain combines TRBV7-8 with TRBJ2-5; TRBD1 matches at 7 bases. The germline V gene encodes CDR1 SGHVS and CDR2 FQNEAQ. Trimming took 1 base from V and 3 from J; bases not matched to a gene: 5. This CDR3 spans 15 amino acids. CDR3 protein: CASSLVGTAKETQYF. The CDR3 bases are TGTGCCAGCAGCTTAGTAGGGACAGCTAAAGAGACCCAGTACTTC.

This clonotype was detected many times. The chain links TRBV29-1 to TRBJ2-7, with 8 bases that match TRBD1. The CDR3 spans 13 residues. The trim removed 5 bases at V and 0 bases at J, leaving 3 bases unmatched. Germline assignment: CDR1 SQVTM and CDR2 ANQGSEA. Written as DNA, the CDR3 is TGCAGCGTTCCCGGGACAGGCTCCTACGAGCAGTACTTC. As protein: CSVPGTGSYEQYF.

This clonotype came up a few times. The CDR3 is CASSIQGRNEQFF. As DNA, the CDR3 is TGTGCCAGTAGTATACAGGGGCGGAATGAGCAGTTCTTC. The rearrangement joins TRBV19 to TRBJ2-1; D may be TRBD1 (6 bases). Trimming removed 2 bases from V and 7 bases from J, with 9 bases in between. CDR3 length: 13 residues. Germline values: CDR1 LNHDA, CDR2 SQIVND (reference sequence).

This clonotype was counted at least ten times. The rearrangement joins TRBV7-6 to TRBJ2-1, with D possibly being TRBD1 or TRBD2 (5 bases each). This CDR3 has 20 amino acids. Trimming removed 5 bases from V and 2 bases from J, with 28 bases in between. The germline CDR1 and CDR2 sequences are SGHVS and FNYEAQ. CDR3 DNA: TGTGCCAGCAGCCGTTCAACCGGGACCACCCTCCTATCTACCTACAATGAGCAGTTCTTC. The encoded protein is CASSRSTGTTLLSTYNEQFF.

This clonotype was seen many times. CDR3: CASSPDRSREDRDTQYF. The CDR3 region has the DNA TGTGCCAGCAGCCCAGACCGGTCGCGGGAGGATAGAGATACGCAGTATTTT. The chain carries TRBV28 and TRBJ2-3; 8 nucleotides line up with TRBD2. Unmatched junction bases numbered 16, after V lost 6 bases and J lost 5 bases. From germline, CDR1 is MDHEN and CDR2 SYDVKM. The CDR3 runs to 17 residues.

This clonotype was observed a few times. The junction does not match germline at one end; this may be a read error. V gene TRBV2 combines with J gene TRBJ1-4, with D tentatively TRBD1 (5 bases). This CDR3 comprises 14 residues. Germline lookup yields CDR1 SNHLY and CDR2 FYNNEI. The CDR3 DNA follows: TGTGCCACCAGTCTAGAAGGGGATGGAGAAAAACTGTTTTTT. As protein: CATSLEGDGEKLFF.

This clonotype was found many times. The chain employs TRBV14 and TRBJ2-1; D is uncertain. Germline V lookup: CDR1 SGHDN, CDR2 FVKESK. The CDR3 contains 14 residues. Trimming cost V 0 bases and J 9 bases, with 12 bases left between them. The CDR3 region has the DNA TGTGCCAGCAGCCAAGATCTGGGGTCATTTGAGCAGTTCTTC. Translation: CASSQDLGSFEQFF.

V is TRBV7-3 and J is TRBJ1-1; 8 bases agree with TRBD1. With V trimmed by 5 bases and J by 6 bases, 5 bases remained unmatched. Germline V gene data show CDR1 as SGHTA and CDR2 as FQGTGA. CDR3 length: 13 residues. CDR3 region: CASSNRGGSEAFF. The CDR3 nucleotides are TGTGCCAGCAGCAACAGGGGGGGCTCTGAAGCTTTCTTT.

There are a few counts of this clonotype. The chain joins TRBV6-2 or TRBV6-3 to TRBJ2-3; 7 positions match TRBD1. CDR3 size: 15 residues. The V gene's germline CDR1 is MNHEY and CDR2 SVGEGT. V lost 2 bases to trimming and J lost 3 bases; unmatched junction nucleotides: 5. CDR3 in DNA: TGTGCCAGCAGTTACGACAGGGCGAAGACAGATACGCAGTATTTT. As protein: CASSYDRAKTDTQYF.

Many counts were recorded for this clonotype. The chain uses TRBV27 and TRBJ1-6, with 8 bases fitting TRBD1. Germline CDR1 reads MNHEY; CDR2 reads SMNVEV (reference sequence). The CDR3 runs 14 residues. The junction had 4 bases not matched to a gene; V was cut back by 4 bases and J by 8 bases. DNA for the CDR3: TGTGCCAGCAGTTCCAGGGGGCGTTATTCACCCCTCCACTTT. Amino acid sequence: CASSSRGRYSPLHF.

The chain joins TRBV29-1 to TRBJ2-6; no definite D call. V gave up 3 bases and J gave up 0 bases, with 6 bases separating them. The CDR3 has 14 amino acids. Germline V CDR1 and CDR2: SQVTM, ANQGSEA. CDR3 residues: CSVDPGSGANVLTF. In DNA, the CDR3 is TGCAGCGTTGACCCCGGCTCTGGGGCCAACGTCCTGACTTTC.

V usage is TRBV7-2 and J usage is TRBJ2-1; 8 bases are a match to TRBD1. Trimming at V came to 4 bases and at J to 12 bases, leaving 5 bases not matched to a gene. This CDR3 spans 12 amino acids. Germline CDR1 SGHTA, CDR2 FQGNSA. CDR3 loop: CASSSRTGSQFF. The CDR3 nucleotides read TGTGCCAGCAGCTCCCGGACAGGGTCGCAGTTCTTC.

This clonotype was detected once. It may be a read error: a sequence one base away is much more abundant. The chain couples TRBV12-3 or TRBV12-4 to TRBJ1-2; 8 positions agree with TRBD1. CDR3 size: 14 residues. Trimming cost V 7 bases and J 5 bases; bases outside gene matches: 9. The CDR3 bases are TGTGCCAGCAAAAAGACAGGGGCCCTTTATGGCTACACCTTC. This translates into CASKKTGALYGYTF.

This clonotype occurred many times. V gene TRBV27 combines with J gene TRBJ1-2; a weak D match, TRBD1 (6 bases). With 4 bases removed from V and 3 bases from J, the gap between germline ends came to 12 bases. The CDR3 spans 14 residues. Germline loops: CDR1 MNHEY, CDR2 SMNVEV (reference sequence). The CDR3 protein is CASSSTGPDYGYTF. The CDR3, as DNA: TGTGCCAGCAGTTCTACAGGGCCCGACTATGGCTACACCTTC.

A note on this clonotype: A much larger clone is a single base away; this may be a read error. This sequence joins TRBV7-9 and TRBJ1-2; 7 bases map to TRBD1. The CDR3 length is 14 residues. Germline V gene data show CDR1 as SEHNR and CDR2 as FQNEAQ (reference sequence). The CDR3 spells CARSSRRQGDGYTF. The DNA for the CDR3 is TGTGCCAGAAGCTCCCGCCGACAGGGAGATGGCTACACCTTC.

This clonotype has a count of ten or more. CDR3 nucleotide sequence: TGTGCCAGCAGTGGGGACAGGGCACAGGTCAACGTCCTGACTTTC. Protein: CASSGDRAQVNVLTF. V usage is TRBV2 and J usage is TRBJ2-6; 9 bases agree with TRBD1. Germline values: CDR1 SNHLY, CDR2 FYNNEI. V shed 4 bases and J 9 bases; nucleotides not matched to a gene: 7. This CDR3 contains 15 residues.

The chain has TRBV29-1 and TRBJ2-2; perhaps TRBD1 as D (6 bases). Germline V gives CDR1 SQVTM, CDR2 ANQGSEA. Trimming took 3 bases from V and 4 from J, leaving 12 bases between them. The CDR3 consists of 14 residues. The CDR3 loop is CSVDTGSGTGELFF. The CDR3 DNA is TGCAGCGTTGATACAGGGAGTGGCACCGGGGAGCTGTTTTTT.

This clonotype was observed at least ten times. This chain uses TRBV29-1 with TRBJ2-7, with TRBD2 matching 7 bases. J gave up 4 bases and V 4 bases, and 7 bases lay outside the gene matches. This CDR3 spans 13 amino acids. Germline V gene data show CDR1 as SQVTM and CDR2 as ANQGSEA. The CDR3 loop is CSVAPTSPYEQYF. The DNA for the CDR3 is TGCAGCGTTGCTCCGACTAGCCCTTACGAGCAGTACTTC.

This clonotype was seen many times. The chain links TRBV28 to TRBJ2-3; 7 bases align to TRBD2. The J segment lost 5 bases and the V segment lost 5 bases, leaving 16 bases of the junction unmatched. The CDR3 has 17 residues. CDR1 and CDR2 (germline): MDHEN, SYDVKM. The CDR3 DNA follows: TGTGCCAGCAGTCCCCCGATTTGGGGGAGGGCGGAAGATACGCAGTATTTT. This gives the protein CASSPPIWGRAEDTQYF. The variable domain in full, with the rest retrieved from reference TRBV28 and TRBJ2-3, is DVKVTQSSRYLVKRTGEKVFLECVQDMDHENMFWYRQDPGLGLRLIYFSYDVKMKEKGDIPEGYSVSREKKERFSLILESASTNQTSMYLCASSPPIWGRAEDTQYFGPGTRLTVL.